The 22 T cell receptor beta chains listed next were all sequenced from one sample in a study of shared clonotypes between healthy human individuals. CD45RO negativity and positive selection for CCR7 defined naive CD8 cells, a population that excluded terminally differentiated effector memory CD45RA+ cells. Profiling relied on immunoSEQ multiplex PCR, and the TCRdb table lists in-frame clones only, not all of them. The sample holds about 700,000 clones, under 95% seen once. The sample taken for sequencing was naive CD8+ T cells sorted from blood. Every receptor here comes from a young man in good health.

The J gene is TRBJ2-1, the V gene TRBV5-1; 9 nucleotides align to TRBD2. The CDR3 covers 16 residues. J gave up 8 bases and V 2 bases, and 11 bases lay outside the gene matches. The V gene's germline CDR1 is SGHRS and CDR2 YFSETQ. CDR3 bases: TGCGCCAGCAGCTTTTACTCCGGGACTAGCACCTATGAGCAGTTCTTC. It specifies CASSFYSGTSTYEQFF.

This clone has just a few counts. This sample also contains other DNA sequences that code for the same CDR3. The chain carries TRBV25-1 and TRBJ1-5, with D hard to call. The V and J ends lost 2 bases and 4 bases respectively, with 3 bases between them. Germline V lookup: CDR1 MGHDK, CDR2 SYGVNS. The CDR3 length is 12 residues. CDR3 nucleotides: TGTGCCAGCAGTGAACTTAATCAGCCCCAGCATTTT. Its translation is CASSELNQPQHF.

The J gene is TRBJ2-3, the V gene TRBV4-1; D might be TRBD2 (8 bases). Germline CDR1 MGHRA, CDR2 YSYEKL. The ends were cut back, 0 bases at V and 6 bases at J, with 19 bases in the middle. This CDR3 spans 17 amino acids. CDR3 nucleotide sequence: TGCGCCAGCAGCCAAGAAGGGGGCGGGGGGCGCGCGGATACGCAGTATTTT. It encodes CASSQEGGGGRADTQYF.

The gene calls are TRBV5-4 and TRBJ2-7; no definite D call. Germline V lookup: CDR1 SGHNT, CDR2 YYREEE (reference sequence). There are 13 residues in the CDR3. The germline V and J ends were trimmed by 0 bases and 3 bases, with 7 bases remaining between them. The CDR3 region is CASSLATDYEQYF. CDR3 nucleotide sequence: TGTGCCAGCAGCTTGGCCACGGACTACGAGCAGTACTTC.

J is TRBJ2-1 and V is TRBV27; 7 bases align to TRBD2. Germline V gives CDR1 MNHEY, CDR2 SMNVEV (reference sequence). This CDR3 has 14 residues. Trimming cost V 3 bases and J 8 bases; bases outside gene matches: 7. The CDR3 nucleotides are TGTGCCAGCAGTTTCAGCGGGAATATCGATGAGCAGTTCTTC. Translating it yields CASSFSGNIDEQFF.

This clone was seen once. The chain couples TRBV12-2 to TRBJ2-7. TRBV12-2 constitutes a pseudogene. The CDR3 runs to 17 residues. This CDR3 is CASRLYSPKLGNYEQYF. CDR3 coding DNA: TGTGCAAGTCGCTTATATTCCCCTAAGCTCGGAAACTACGAGCAGTACTTC.

This chain links TRBV5-1 with TRBJ2-1, with 10 positions matching TRBD2. With 2 bases clipped from V and 4 bases from J, the junction kept 12 bases outside the gene matches. Germline loops: CDR1 SGHRS, CDR2 YFSETQ. The length of the CDR3 is 18 residues. CDR3 loop: CASSLRLAGVPLYNEQFF. DNA for the CDR3: TGCGCCAGCAGCTTACGCCTAGCGGGAGTCCCACTATACAATGAGCAGTTCTTC.

This chain uses TRBV5-1 with TRBJ2-1, with 12 bases matching TRBD2. The CDR3 spans 17 residues. V lost 2 bases and J lost 5; bases outside the gene matches: 8. In germline, CDR1 is SGHRS, CDR2 YFSETQ. The CDR3, as DNA: TGCGCCAGCAGCTTTCTAGCGGGAGGGCCAAACGACAATGAGCAGTTCTTC. It yields the protein CASSFLAGGPNDNEQFF.

V is TRBV6-4 and J is TRBJ2-1; no definite D call. Trimming took off 3 bases at V and 0 bases at J, with 15 bases between the two ends. Looked up from germline, CDR1 is MRHNA and CDR2 is SNTAGT. The CDR3 extends over 17 amino acids. CDR3 in DNA: TGTGCCAGCAGTGAATTAGGGCTGCCAAGCTCCTACAATGAGCAGTTCTTC. The encoded protein is CASSELGLPSSYNEQFF.

V usage is TRBV27 and J usage is TRBJ1-5; D is ambiguous. CDR3 size: 15 residues. CDR1 MNHEY and CDR2 SMNVEV come from the germline V gene (reference sequence). Between the trimmed V and J ends, which lost 2 bases and 0 bases, there was a span of 8 bases. The CDR3 bases are TGTGCCAGCAGTTTAAGACCCAATAGCAATCAGCCCCAGCATTTT. This gives the protein CASSLRPNSNQPQHF.

The chain joins TRBV7-9 to TRBJ1-2; 7 bases are a match to TRBD1. With 5 bases clipped from V and 6 bases from J, the junction kept 9 bases outside the gene matches. CDR1 is SEHNR, CDR2 FQNEAQ, per germline (reference sequence). The CDR3 covers 14 residues. Here the CDR3 DNA reads TGTGCCAGCAGCAACGACAGGGAAGGGAATGGCTACACCTTC. Its translation: CASSNDREGNGYTF.

The sample holds one count of this clone. This specimen includes other DNA sequences encoding the same CDR3. The chain's CDR3 is CASSLSGGTYEQYF. CDR3 bases: TGTGCCAGCAGTTTATCCGGGGGCACCTACGAGCAGTACTTC. The V and J genes are TRBV27 and TRBJ2-7; perhaps D is TRBD1 or TRBD2 (6 bases each). CDR1 and CDR2 from the germline V gene are MNHEY and SMNVEV (reference sequence). The CDR3 consists of 14 residues. The germline V and J ends were trimmed by 0 bases and 2 bases, with 8 bases remaining between them.

The rearrangement joins TRBV7-9 to TRBJ2-7; 8 nucleotides agree with TRBD1. V was pared by 6 bases and J by 2 bases, with 3 bases of the junction left unmatched. Germline values: CDR1 SEHNR, CDR2 FQNEAQ (reference sequence). This CDR3 has 13 residues. The CDR3 region is CASRGTGTYEQYF. The CDR3, as DNA: TGTGCCAGCAGGGGGACAGGAACCTACGAGCAGTACTTC.

The rearrangement joins TRBV2 to TRBJ2-3; TRBD1 aligns across 9 bases. Germline V gene sequence: CDR1 SNHLY, CDR2 FYNNEI. This CDR3 contains 17 residues. The V gene end was trimmed by 4 bases and the J gene end by 1 base; junction bases not matched to a gene: 9. CDR3 sequence reads: CASSAGQGGGGTDTQYF. The CDR3 DNA sequence: TGTGCCAGCAGTGCGGGACAGGGTGGGGGAGGCACAGATACGCAGTATTTT.

This clone occurred once. This could be a read error, since a much larger clone is one nucleotide away. This specimen includes other DNA sequences encoding the same CDR3. This rearrangement joins TRBV28 to TRBJ2-1; D not certain. The CDR3 extends over 12 amino acids. V lost 1 base and J lost 4, with 2 bases in between. Per the germline V gene, CDR1 is MDHEN and CDR2 is SYDVKM. The chain's CDR3 is CASSLSYNEQFF. CDR3 sequence (DNA): TGTGCCAGCAGTTTATCGTACAATGAGCAGTTCTTC.

The chain has TRBV6-1 and TRBJ2-7; the match to TRBD1 covers 7 bases. The CDR3 sequence is 16 residues long. V dropped 2 bases and J dropped 3; count of bases not matched to a gene: 10. The germline V gene has CDR1 MNHNS and CDR2 SASEGT. CDR3 nucleotides: TGTGCCAGCAGTGAACTTTTCCGGGACAGATTCTACGAGCAGTACTTC. The encoded protein is CASSELFRDRFYEQYF.

The chain employs TRBV27 and TRBJ1-1; D remains unclear. Germline-derived CDR1 and CDR2 are MNHEY and SMNVEV (reference sequence). The length of the CDR3 is 13 residues. Trimming took 5 bases from V and 0 from J, leaving 7 bases between them. The CDR3, as DNA: TGTGCCAGCAGTACGAGCATGAACACTGAAGCTTTCTTT. Its protein product is CASSTSMNTEAFF.

The V gene is TRBV7-6, the J gene TRBJ2-7; D not certain. The CDR3 extends over 14 amino acids. Germline assignment: CDR1 SGHVS and CDR2 FNYEAQ. V lost 1 base to trimming and J lost 1 base, with 8 bases between them. CDR3 protein: CASSLEVGSYEQYF. In nucleotides, the CDR3 is TGTGCCAGCAGCTTAGAAGTAGGATCCTACGAGCAGTACTTC.

The chain carries TRBV27 and TRBJ1-4; no definite D call. Looked up from germline, CDR1 is MNHEY and CDR2 is SMNVEV (reference sequence). The germline V and J ends were trimmed by 8 bases and 12 bases, with 22 bases remaining between them. The CDR3 loop spans 14 amino acids. The DNA for the CDR3 is TGTGCCAGCCTGTCCGCGGGAAGTAAAAACGAACTGTTTTTT. This translates into CASLSAGSKNELFF.

This chain connects TRBV5-1 to TRBJ2-7; D unclear. The germline gives CDR1 SGHRS, CDR2 YFSETQ. CDR3 size: 12 residues. Deletions cut 4 bases from V and 7 bases from J, with 12 bases between. CDR3 residues: CASSPDRIEQYF. The CDR3, as DNA: TGCGCCAGCAGCCCGGACCGAATTGAGCAGTACTTC.

The table lists this clone with a few counts. The chain combines TRBV20-1 with TRBJ1-1; D is undetermined. The V gene lost 6 bases and the J gene lost 11 bases, with 10 bases spanning the gap. Germline CDR1 is DFQATT and CDR2 is SNEGSKA (reference sequence). The CDR3 loop spans 9 amino acids. The CDR3 nucleotides read TGCAGTGCCGTCATCGGCGCTTTCTTT. Protein: CSAVIGAFF.

This clone appeared a few times. The rearrangement links TRBV27 to TRBJ2-1, with TRBD1 as a possible D gene (5 bases). With 7 bases removed from V and 9 bases from J, the gap between germline ends came to 10 bases. This CDR3 has 11 residues. CDR1 and CDR2 from the germline V gene are MNHEY and SMNVEV (reference sequence). The CDR3 DNA sequence: TGTGCCAGCAAAGGGGTGGTTGAGCAGTTCTTC. It encodes CASKGVVEQFF.